This is a list of T cell receptor beta chains from one sample in a study. TCRdb redid the calling of the 5' RACE reads with MiXCR, one entry per CDR3 protein. The data hold approximately 40,000 distinct CDR3 sequences, with 22% observed a single time. The source material was Tregs sorted from blood. These receptors all come from a female donor with breast cancer. CDR3s include the opening cysteine and the closing phenylalanine or tryptophan. The D gene is left open where the match is weak. The listing skips clone size in some rows; elsewhere it reads once, few, many or a size class.

cdr3_nt cdr3_aa v_call clone_size d_call j_call
TGTGCCACCAGCGGGCCCCAAGGGGAAGAGCAGTACTTC CATSGPQGEEQYF TRBV15 many . TRBJ2-7
TGCAGTGCTAGCGGGAGGTTGTCCTACGAGCAGTACTTC CSASGRLSYEQYF TRBV20-1 few TRBD2 TRBJ2-7
TGCGCCAGCAGCTTTGAGGGCCGAAATTCACCCCTCCACTTT CASSFEGRNSPLHF TRBV5-1 . . TRBJ1-6
TGTGCCAGCAGAGGGGCGGGTGGCACTGAAGCTTTCTTT CASRGAGGTEAFF TRBV9 . . TRBJ1-1
TGTGCCAGCAGCTCACAGGCCGTTCTTACCGGGGCCAACGTCCTGACTTTC CASSSQAVLTGANVLTF TRBV7-3 many . TRBJ2-6
TGTGCCAGCAGCCAAAAGGATAGCGTCGTGAGGCAGTATTTT CASSQKDSVVRQYF TRBV3-1 . . TRBJ2-3
TGCAGTGCCCCGGGGTTAGCGGTCAATGAGCAGTTCTTC CSAPGLAVNEQFF TRBV20-1 many . TRBJ2-1
TGTGCCAGCAGCTTCCCAGGGTCGAAAGAAAAACTGTTTTTT CASSFPGSKEKLFF TRBV7-2 few . TRBJ1-4
TGTGCCAGCAGGGTTGGCGCAAATTCCTACAATGAGCAGTTCTTC CASRVGANSYNEQFF TRBV6-1 . . TRBJ2-1
TGTGCCAGCAGCCCAGGACAGCGAACGAACTATGGCTACACCTTC CASSPGQRTNYGYTF TRBV9 few . TRBJ1-2
TGCAGTGCTAGAGCCTACGGGACAGCCCGATACAATGAGCAGTTCTTC CSARAYGTARYNEQFF TRBV20-1 . TRBD1 TRBJ2-1
TGTGCCAGCACCTACGGCGGGGGGAATGAGCAGTTCTTC CASTYGGGNEQFF TRBV28 . TRBD2 TRBJ2-1
TGTGCCAGCAGAGCAGGGCTACGGAATCAGCCCCAGCATTTT CASRAGLRNQPQHF TRBV6-6 many . TRBJ1-5
TGTGCCAGCAGCTTAGATAGGCCGGGACTAGCGGGTCCGGATCCCTACGAGCAGTACTTC CASSLDRPGLAGPDPYEQYF TRBV7-2 . TRBD2 TRBJ2-7
TGTGCCAGCAGCCCCGCTACAGGGGACCTTAGCGATCAGCCCCAGCATTTT CASSPATGDLSDQPQHF TRBV27 . TRBD1 TRBJ1-5
TGTGCCAGCAGCCAAAACAGGGGGCTCAATCAGCCCCAGCATTTT CASSQNRGLNQPQHF TRBV4-2 few TRBD1 TRBJ1-5
TGTGCCAGCAGCTTTGGTATGTCCTACGAGCAGTACTTC CASSFGMSYEQYF TRBV7-6 medium-sized . TRBJ2-7
TGTGCCAGCAGTAGACAAAAGAATGAAAAACTGTTTTTT CASSRQKNEKLFF TRBV6-5 . . TRBJ1-4
TGTGCCTGGAGTGTTCTTGCCTACGAGCAGTACTTC CAWSVLAYEQYF TRBV30 . . TRBJ2-7
TGTGCCAGCAGGGGGACAGGATGGTTTGGGGCCAACGTCCTGATTTTC CASRGTGWFGANVLIF TRBV3-1 . TRBD1 TRBJ2-6
TGTGCCAGCAGCTTTACAGGGGACTCACCCCTCCACTTT CASSFTGDSPLHF TRBV11-1 . TRBD1 TRBJ1-6
TGTGCCTGGAGGCGGGGACAGGGCTACGAGCAGTACTTC CAWRRGQGYEQYF TRBV30 . TRBD1 TRBJ2-7